The rows below give T cell receptor beta chains drawn from one sample of a study of identical twins. TCRdb processed the 5' RACE reads anew with MiXCR; each CDR3 protein has one entry. Of about 100,000 distinct CDR3 sequences listed, about 5.6% are singletons. Specimen: memory T cells sorted from blood. These TCRs come from a woman aged 50 to 60 in good health. CDR3s include the opening cysteine and the closing phenylalanine or tryptophan. Each record gives: D gene, J gene, clone size, V gene, CDR3 protein, CDR3 DNA. A D gene is named only where the DNA matches it firmly. Some rows mark clone size as missing; the rest say once, few, many or name a class of expanded clone.

>TRBD1|TRBJ1-6|many|TRBV28
CASSLNRGSPLHF
TGTGCCAGCAGTTTAAACAGGGGTTCACCCCTCCACTTT
>TRBD1|TRBJ2-7|.|TRBV4-1
CASSQMGQGPRYEQYF
TGCGCCAGCAGCCAAATGGGACAGGGGCCACGGTACGAGCAGTACTTC
>TRBD1|TRBJ1-6|.|TRBV27
CASRTTGGSSPLHF
TGTGCCAGCAGAACCACAGGGGGTAGTTCACCCCTCCACTTT
>TRBD2|TRBJ2-1|many|TRBV3-1
CASSQDVASGMFFF
TGTGCCAGCAGCCAAGATGTGGCTAGCGGGATGTTCTTCTTC
>.|TRBJ2-1|many|TRBV3-1
CASSHGLYRPDYNEQFF
TGTGCCAGCAGCCACGGACTGTATCGCCCTGACTACAATGAGCAGTTCTTC
>.|TRBJ2-3|many|TRBV24-1
CATSSGTAPTTDTQYF
TGTGCCACCAGCTCCGGGACCGCCCCTACCACAGATACGCAGTATTTT
>.|TRBJ2-3|few|TRBV3-1
CASSQDLATDTQYF
TGTGCCAGCAGCCAAGATCTTGCCACAGATACGCAGTATTTT
>.|TRBJ2-5|many|TRBV29-1
CSVVPAQETQYF
TGCAGCGTTGTACCAGCTCAAGAGACCCAGTACTTC
>.|TRBJ2-1|many|TRBV28
CASSSYGGSYNEQFF
TGTGCCAGCAGTTCCTACGGGGGCTCCTACAATGAGCAGTTCTTC
>.|TRBJ2-1|.|TRBV7-3
CASSFRTSNEQFF
TGTGCCAGCAGCTTCCGGACAAGCAATGAGCAGTTCTTC
>.|TRBJ1-2|.|TRBV12-3/TRBV12-4
CASIGRVGRDYYGYTF
TGTGCCAGCATCGGGAGGGTTGGACGGGATTACTATGGCTACACCTTC
>.|TRBJ2-3|many|TRBV4-2
CASSQVASGSTDTQYF
TGTGCCAGCAGCCAAGTCGCAAGCGGGAGCACAGATACGCAGTATTTT
>TRBD1|TRBJ1-1|.|TRBV5-1
CASSPRGPMNTEAFF
TGCGCCAGCAGTCCCAGGGGGCCGATGAACACTGAAGCTTTCTTT
>TRBD2|TRBJ2-3|.|TRBV6-7
CASSYSRLAEFTDTQYF
TGTGCCAGCAGTTACTCGAGGCTAGCGGAGTTCACAGATACGCAGTATTTT
>.|TRBJ2-1|few|TRBV4-1
CASSQDRRTAPNKFF
TGCGCCAGCAGCCAAGATCGAAGGACTGCACCCAATAAGTTCTTC
>.|TRBJ1-1|.|TRBV21-1
CASSKAGGLEKRTEAFF
TGTGCCAGCAGCAAAGCTGGGGGACTGGAAAAGCGCACTGAAGCTTTCTTT
>.|TRBJ1-1|many|TRBV9
CASSVEVEMNTEAFF
TGTGCCAGCAGCGTAGAGGTGGAGATGAACACTGAAGCTTTCTTT
>.|TRBJ2-3|many|TRBV27
CASSLSPLGTDTQYF
TGTGCCAGCAGTTTAAGCCCCCTGGGGACAGATACGCAGTATTTT
>.|TRBJ2-3|many|TRBV12-3/TRBV12-4
CASSPGDTSYETQYF
TGTGCCAGCAGCCCGGGGGATACTAGTTACGAGACGCAGTATTTT
>.|TRBJ2-7|many|TRBV12-3/TRBV12-4
CASSLSGRGNEQYF
TGTGCCAGCAGTTTATCCGGGAGAGGAAACGAGCAGTACTTC
>.|TRBJ2-1|many|TRBV9
CASSVESSHNEQFF
TGTGCCAGCAGCGTTGAATCATCCCACAATGAGCAGTTCTTC
>TRBD1|TRBJ2-5|many|TRBV9
CASSLGQVVETQYF
TGTGCCAGCAGCCTCGGACAGGTGGTAGAGACCCAGTACTTC
>TRBD2|TRBJ2-2|many|TRBV7-9
CASSRTSGSGELFF
TGTGCCAGCAGCCGGACTAGCGGAAGTGGGGAGCTGTTTTTT
>.|TRBJ2-1|many|TRBV6-1
CASSEGVEYNEQFF
TGTGCCAGCAGTGAGGGGGTAGAGTACAATGAGCAGTTCTTC
>.|TRBJ1-5|many|TRBV7-8
CASSPWTPGSNQPQHF
TGTGCCAGCAGCCCGTGGACTCCCGGGAGCAATCAGCCCCAGCATTTT
>TRBD2|TRBJ2-7|many|TRBV19
CASSIVFSGGSYEQYF
TGTGCCAGTAGTATAGTATTCTCGGGAGGATCCTACGAGCAGTACTTC
>.|TRBJ2-5|.|TRBV4-1
CASSQSPAGRETQYF
TGCGCCAGCAGCCAATCCCCCGCGGGACGAGAGACCCAGTACTTC
>.|TRBJ2-5|many|TRBV21-1
CASSMEEGKRETQYF
TGTGCCAGCAGCATGGAAGAGGGGAAACGGGAGACCCAGTACTTC
>.|TRBJ2-1|few|TRBV5-1
CASSSRKEYGNEQFF
TGCGCCAGCAGCTCCCGGAAGGAGTACGGCAATGAGCAGTTCTTC
>.|TRBJ1-5|many|TRBV25-1
CASRGAGDNQPQHF
TGTGCCAGCAGAGGGGCGGGGGACAATCAGCCCCAGCATTTT
>.|TRBJ1-2|.|TRBV20-1
CSASKNREKSHGYTF
TGCAGTGCTTCAAAAAACAGGGAGAAGAGCCATGGCTACACCTTC
>TRBD2|TRBJ2-7|many|TRBV20-1
CSAGVLAGGPDEQYF
TGCAGTGCTGGAGTGCTAGCGGGAGGGCCCGACGAGCAGTACTTC
>.|TRBJ1-5|many|TRBV20-1
CSARDQRVRGQPQHF
TGCAGTGCTAGAGATCAGAGGGTTCGAGGGCAGCCCCAGCATTTT
>.|TRBJ1-2|.|TRBV12-3/TRBV12-4
CASSTSTRPSGYTF
TGTGCCAGCAGTACTTCTACACGTCCGAGTGGCTACACCTTC
>TRBD2|TRBJ2-1|few|TRBV14
CASSQGGLAQFF
TGTGCCAGCAGCCAGGGGGGACTAGCCCAGTTCTTC
>.|TRBJ2-5|many|TRBV20-1
CSARDLRKQETQYF
TGCAGTGCTAGAGATCTTCGTAAACAAGAGACCCAGTACTTC
>.|TRBJ1-3|many|TRBV9
CASSPWGGRPGNTIYF
TGTGCCAGCAGCCCCTGGGGGGGGAGGCCTGGAAACACCATATATTTT
>TRBD2|TRBJ2-1|few|TRBV11-2
CASSPQGGSRDEQFF
TGTGCCAGCAGCCCCCAGGGCGGGAGTAGGGATGAGCAGTTCTTC
>TRBD2|TRBJ2-3|many|TRBV29-1
CSVWEGADTQYF
TGCAGCGTATGGGAGGGCGCAGATACGCAGTATTTT
>TRBD2|TRBJ2-1|.|TRBV5-1
CASSLFPGVAGEDDNEQFF
TGCGCCAGCAGCTTATTCCCCGGGGTAGCGGGAGAGGACGACAATGAGCAGTTCTTC
>.|TRBJ1-4|many|TRBV5-1
CASSLQGSATNEKLFF
TGCGCCAGCAGCTTGCAGGGTTCGGCGACTAATGAAAAACTGTTTTTT
>.|TRBJ2-1|few|TRBV5-6
CASSVGPQEQFF
TGTGCCAGCAGCGTCGGCCCACAGGAGCAGTTCTTC
>.|TRBJ1-1|.|TRBV20-1
CSGRGAMNTEAFF
TGCAGTGGCCGGGGCGCGATGAACACTGAAGCTTTCTTT
>.|TRBJ2-3|many|TRBV4-2
CASSQATAGYTDTQYF
TGTGCCAGCAGCCAAGCGACAGCGGGCTACACAGATACGCAGTATTTT
>TRBD1|TRBJ1-2|.|TRBV25-1
CASSELTGYTF
TGTGCCAGCAGTGAACTGACAGGGTACACCTTC
>.|TRBJ2-3|few|TRBV30
CAWTKGTGTYTDTQYF
TGTGCCTGGACTAAAGGCACAGGGACTTACACAGATACGCAGTATTTT
>.|TRBJ2-1|many|TRBV20-1
CSAAGRYNEQFF
TGCAGTGCTGCGGGACGATACAATGAGCAGTTCTTC
>TRBD2|TRBJ2-3|many|TRBV20-1
CSTLAGGTTDTQYF
TGCAGTACCTTAGCGGGAGGAACGACAGATACGCAGTATTTT
>.|TRBJ2-7|many|TRBV29-1
CSVYQGTGEQYF
TGCAGCGTTTACCAGGGTACGGGCGAGCAGTACTTC
>TRBD2|TRBJ2-3|many|TRBV19
CASTEGGLAGSDTQYF
TGTGCCAGTACGGAAGGGGGACTAGCGGGCTCAGATACGCAGTATTTT
>.|TRBJ1-1|many|TRBV12-3/TRBV12-4
CASSFKTEAFF
TGTGCCAGCAGTTTTAAGACTGAAGCTTTCTTT
>.|TRBJ2-1|.|TRBV6-2/TRBV6-3
CASRGRDLKYNEQFF
TGTGCCAGCCGGGGTAGAGACCTGAAGTACAATGAGCAGTTCTTC
>.|TRBJ2-2|many|TRBV5-6
CASSSITDTGELFF
TGTGCCAGCAGCTCTATTACAGACACCGGGGAGCTGTTTTTT
>.|TRBJ1-1|few|TRBV11-3
CASSVRTRSTEAFF
TGTGCCAGCAGCGTCAGGACGCGGTCGACTGAAGCTTTCTTT
>TRBD1|TRBJ1-3|.|TRBV6-2/TRBV6-3
CASKTGESGNTIYF
TGTGCCAGCAAAACAGGGGAATCTGGAAACACCATATATTTT
>TRBD2|TRBJ2-1|few|TRBV20-1
CSAWTSGKNEQFF
TGCAGTGCTTGGACTAGCGGCAAGAATGAGCAGTTCTTC
>.|TRBJ2-1|few|TRBV7-8
CASSLGVFGGDEQFF
TGTGCCAGCAGCTTAGGAGTATTCGGGGGCGATGAGCAGTTCTTC
>TRBD1|TRBJ1-1|many|TRBV6-2/TRBV6-3
CASRDRGGNTEAFF
TGTGCCAGCAGAGACAGGGGCGGGAACACTGAAGCTTTCTTT